Detailed here is one T cell receptor beta chain. V lost 4 bases to trimming and J lost 3 bases, with 16 bases between them. Per germline, CDR1 MGHDK and CDR2 SYGVNS. The CDR3 spans 16 residues. TCRdb keeps only in-frame clones here, not all; method: immunoSEQ multiplex PCR. There are about 300,000 clones in the sample; approximately 84% occur only once, and about 4.6% lies in the top ten. These data come from a study of blood T cell repertoires in COVID-19. Study-wide context: PBMCs, B-cell-depleted T cells, or T cells were the source of the cDNA or gDNA that made up the material.

The TCR was taken from a man aged 25-45 years who had recovered from COVID-19. The source material was PBMCs or T cells enriched from blood (not recorded which). The rearrangement links TRBV25-1 to TRBJ2-1; D may be TRBD1 (6 bases). The CDR3 sequence: CASSARTGTLYNEQFF. DNA of the CDR3: TGTGCCAGCAGTGCAAGGACCGGGACACTCTACAATGAGCAGTTCTTC.